This TCR beta chain was recovered during a study of OX40 agonist ivuxolimab in advanced cancers. Study-level information: Patients received intravenous ivuxolimab every 2 weeks at 0.01 to 10 mg/kg. Study outcomes and limitations: What antigens the expanded peripheral T cells recognized was never established.

Sequencing used immunoSEQ multiplex PCR; TCRdb keeps in-frame clones, though not all of them. The sample holds about 50,000 clones; approximately 86% are singletons and the top ten take roughly an eighth. Of note for this clone: Antigen: not known.

CDR1 is MNHEY and CDR2 is SMNVEV in the germline V gene (reference sequence). V trimming: 1 base; J trimming: 7 bases; junction bases outside the gene matches: 4. The CDR3 runs 15 residues. The clonotype comes from an adult with an advanced solid tumor such as melanoma, head and neck, liver or kidney cancer. The sample here was CD4+ or CD8+ T cells sorted from blood, taken in a trial of the OX40 agonist ivuxolimab. The chain carries TRBV27 and TRBJ2-1; TRBD2 matches at 10 bases. CDR3 amino acids: CASSLLSSGRNEQFF. The CDR3 coding sequence is TGTGCCAGCAGTTTATTGTCTAGCGGGAGAAATGAGCAGTTCTTC.